This TCR beta chain was observed in a study of glioma-infiltrating T cells. This clonotype was observed a few times. No antigen is known for it. Amplification of TCR alpha and beta CDR3 regions from RNA used iRepertoire nested multiplex PCR. Each CDR3 protein is one row after TCRdb ran MiXCR on the multiplex PCR reads. In the table there are around 130,000 distinct CDR3 sequences, approximately 24% of which are singletons. The length of the CDR3 is 14 residues. V lost 7 bases and J lost 4; bases outside the gene matches: 8. Germline V lookup: CDR1 KGHDR, CDR2 SFDVKD. Study-wide points: Non-neoplastic patients had below-expected tissue-blood divergence, while all gliomas exceeded expectation.

This sequence joins TRBV24-1 and TRBJ1-2, with 7 bases lining up with TRBD1. This receptor was obtained from a human donor with low-grade glioma or glioblastoma, undergoing nonglioma brain surgery, or in good health (not recorded which). The specimen sequenced was glioma tissue, nonneoplastic brain tissue, or PBMCs (not recorded which). The CDR3 DNA is TGTGCCACCAGCCGACCGGGACAGAGCTATGGCTACACCTTC. Encoded protein: CATSRPGQSYGYTF.